The rows below give T cell receptor beta chains drawn from one sample of a study of blood T cell repertoires in COVID-19. Method: immunoSEQ multiplex PCR; TCRdb's copy keeps in-frame clones and lacks some. The data contain about 350,000 clones, approximately 86% of them singletons. Sequencing was done on a sample of peripheral blood. The receptors derive from a man aged 25-45 years with COVID-19, enrolled during active disease. Both conserved end residues are part of each CDR3. A D gene is named only where the DNA matches it firmly. The size of a clone is reported for some rows only, either as once, few or many, or as a class for expanded clones.

>TRBV7-9|TRBD2|NA|TRBJ2-7
TGTGCCAGCAGCTTAGGTACTAGCGTACCCTACGAGCAGTACTTC
CASSLGTSVPYEQYF
>TRBV29-1|NA|NA|TRBJ2-7
TGCAGCGTCGCGACGCGGGGATCCCTGATGTACTTC
CSVATRGSLMYF
>TRBV19|NA|few|TRBJ1-2
TGTGCCAGTAGTATAGATCTCACACACGATCTCTATGGCTACACCTTC
CASSIDLTHDLYGYTF
>TRBV9|TRBD2|NA|TRBJ2-1
TGTGCCAGCAGCTTAATAGCGGGGAACTCCTACAATGAGCAGTTCTTC
CASSLIAGNSYNEQFF
>TRBV29-1|NA|NA|TRBJ1-4
TGCAGCCCATATAAGGGGCATGGTGAAAAACTGTTTTTT
CSPYKGHGEKLFF
>TRBV6-5|TRBD1|NA|TRBJ1-2
TGTGCCAGCAGTCCGAGGACAGGAGCCCACTATGGCTACACCTTC
CASSPRTGAHYGYTF
>TRBV19|TRBD1|NA|TRBJ2-5
TGTGCCAGTAGTATAAGACAGGGACCCAGGACCCAGTACTTC
CASSIRQGPRTQYF
>TRBV10-3|NA|NA|TRBJ1-1
TGTGCCATCAGAAGGACAGAAAACACTGAAGCTTTCTTT
CAIRRTENTEAFF
>TRBV9|NA|NA|TRBJ2-3
TGTGCCAGCAGCGTGCCTCGGGGGGCCCCTAACACAGATACGCAGTATTTT
CASSVPRGAPNTDTQYF
>TRBV10-3|NA|NA|TRBJ1-1
TGTGCCATCAGTGGGCGTATAAGCTATCGGGCTGAAGCTTTCTTT
CAISGRISYRAEAFF
>TRBV19|NA|NA|TRBJ2-6
TGTGCCAGTAGTGCGGGGAGCTCTGGGGCCAACGTCCTGACTTTC
CASSAGSSGANVLTF